The clone carrying this T cell receptor (beta chain) was detected many times. This entry belongs to a study of Graves' ophthalmopathy and Graves' hyperthyroidism. RNA transcripts served as template for amplifying TCR beta CDR3 sequences. HTBI-primed first-round RT-PCR preceded second-round multiplex PCR. TCRdb redid the calling of the multiplex PCR reads with MiXCR, one entry per CDR3 protein. Among fewer than 250,000 distinct CDR3 sequences listed, about 32% were seen once. The CDR3 extends over 14 amino acids. Germline values: CDR1 MDHEN, CDR2 SYDVKM. V gave up 9 bases and J gave up 4 bases, with 17 bases separating them.

The chain recombines TRBV28 with TRBJ2-3, with D possibly called TRBD1 or TRBD2 (5 bases each). Sequencing was done on a sample of peripheral blood. This sequence was found in a man in his fifties with Graves' ophthalmopathy. CDR3 nucleotides: TGTGCCAGTTGGGGGTTCCCCTCCCCAGATACGCAGTATTTT. Translating it yields CASWGFPSPDTQYF.